The present T cell receptor (beta chain) was sequenced within a study of blood T cells in healthy people across ages (dated by TCRdb to 2014 to 2015). Looking at the study overall: Template switching captured roughly one uniquely barcoded TCR beta cDNA molecule per two T cells in model experiments. To track age-related changes in TCR beta repertoire diversity, the study relied on deep sequencing normalized with unique cDNA molecular identifiers. Donors of different ages were randomly distributed across sequencing lanes to avoid experimental bias. The donors were divided into four age groups: young (average approximately 17 years), middle-aged (over 35), aged (approximately 62) and long-lived (roughly 88). Using the same blood draw, the study looked at two additional independent replicas of 1 million unique cDNA reads for two donors, one aged 18 to 30 and the other aged 80 or older. The investigation overall reported the following: Donor CMV infection status was unknown, potentially confounding age-related changes in expanded clonotypes. The long-lived group showed more naive CD4+ T cells, fewer expanded clones and increased TCR diversity than the aged group, suggesting age selection. Observed TCR beta diversity per million T cells fell roughly linearly with age, and a significant reduction was already apparent by age around 40. Estimates of total diversity from one million sequenced T cells were regarded as lower bounds and underestimates. Since profiling was done on bulk unsorted PBMCs, naive and antigen-experienced compartments could not be conclusively compared. A strong correlation was found between observed TCR beta diversity and the percentage of naive T cells measured by flow cytometry.

The germline V gene yields MGHRA for CDR1 and YSYEKL for CDR2. From the cysteine up to the phenylalanine, the CDR3 has a length of 16 residues. Only the CDR3 DNA stays, 48 bases, in frame from base 1. On this clonotype: What this receptor recognizes is not known. No much larger clonotype is one base removed from it; base qualities were not supplied.

Systemically healthy Caucasian individuals from Russia, some 40 in total and aged roughly 6 to 95 years, were included as donors. Around 9.9 milliliters of peripheral blood were collected from each donor into EDTA-treated Vacutainer tubes. PBMCs were isolated by Ficoll-Paque density-gradient centrifugation, with at least 7 million obtained per sample. Total RNA, at least 5 micrograms per sample, was extracted from PBMCs with Trizol reagent. For every donor, an aliquot of PBMCs went through flow cytometry to measure the percentages of naive CD45RAhigh/CD27high T cells. Libraries were prepared through 5' RACE. Sequencing used an Illumina HiSeq 2500. A second PCR of about 7 to 12 cycles was performed with a sample-barcoded 5' primer and a J-beta primer mix. A unique molecular identifier was introduced onto each TCR beta cDNA molecule by a template-switch 5' adaptor carrying 12 random nucleotides. Each sample yielded at least 3 million CDR3-containing paired-end reads. First-strand cDNA was synthesized from all RNA with the Mint cDNA synthesis kit, primed by a TRBC-specific oligonucleotide. Following uracil-DNA glycosylase treatment, a first 18-cycle PCR with universal primers M1SS and BC2_uni_R was performed on all cDNA. Under the source paper's analysis protocol: Each sample was normalized by randomly selecting 1 million high-quality reads, each carrying a distinct molecular identifier. Reads sharing molecular identifiers were discarded rather than binned into consensus sequences. MiTCR, set to a Q25 quality threshold and the strictest error-elimination algorithm, was used for CDR3 identification, clonotype clustering and error correction. A nonparametric unseen species model with Euler transformation was used to estimate a lower bound on total TCR beta diversity. TCRdb took the public reads, trimmed them with fastp at Q25, ran MiXCR for clone calling and kept in-frame beta chains. Entries that share a CDR3 protein sequence are merged under the most common genes and DNA. These V and J calls rely on TCRdb rather than the paper's analysis. This sample gives more than 1.4 million distinct CDR3 sequences in total; around 42% of them show up just once. Of the sample, under 8% falls within the top ten clones.

Source material: blood. The source is a woman between 18 and 30 years old in good health. This sequence uses TRBV4-1 and TRBJ2-1; the D gene is perhaps TRBD1, from 6 matching bases. Matching the DNA end better, TRBJ2-7 makes the J call doubtful. The CDR3 amino acid sequence is: CASSQISSLRGNEQYF. The sequenced DNA: TGCGCCAGCAGCCAAATATCCTCACTCAGGGGCAATGAGCAGTACTTC.